The 30 T cell receptor beta chains below come from one sample, sequenced in a study of T cell responses to AZD1222 COVID-19 vaccine (dated by TCRdb to the early 2020s). Reading the label with the study, this specimen's time point is: about 28 days (+/-7) after the second vaccine dose. Library method: the immunoSEQ multiplex PCR assay. The immuneACCESS repertoire file appears here via TCRdb, limited to in-frame rearrangements. These files lack a portion of the clones; in checked studies, under half of the deficit traces to unresolved V genes, and the cause of the others is not known. This sample holds 45,000 to 70,000 clones; 89% were observed only once. Of the sample, approximately 15% is held by the ten largest clones. The specimen comprised peripheral blood, sampled 28 days after the second AZD1222 dose. The receptor set was obtained from an adult who received the AZD1222 COVID-19 vaccine.

The V and J genes are TRBV7-9 and TRBJ1-2; possible D gene TRBD1, 5 bases. CDR1 is SEHNR and CDR2 is FQNEAQ in the germline V gene (reference sequence). The CDR3 contains 13 residues. Deletions cut 4 bases from V and 4 bases from J, with 10 bases between. Written as DNA, the CDR3 is TGTGCCAGCAGCTCGGGACTGATCTATGGCTACACCTTC. Translating it yields CASSSGLIYGYTF.

This rearrangement joins TRBV30 to TRBJ2-3, with D possibly matching TRBD2 (5 bases). This CDR3 is built from 15 residues. The germline V gene encodes CDR1 GTSNPN and CDR2 SVGIG (reference sequence). The V end lost 7 bases, the J end lost 6 bases, and 23 bases lay between the germline ends. CDR3 nucleotides: TGTGCCTTGATGGTGGACGGACTGAGTTTGGATACGCAGTATTTT. Its translation: CALMVDGLSLDTQYF.

V is TRBV19 and J is TRBJ2-3; 13 bases are a match to TRBD2. Germline trimming cut 6 bases from V and 6 bases from J; bases unmatched to any gene: 12. Germline V gene sequence: CDR1 LNHDA, CDR2 SQIVND (reference sequence). There are 17 residues in the CDR3. This CDR3 is CASRIRTSGSSHDTQYF. For the CDR3, the DNA is TGTGCCAGTAGGATTAGGACTAGCGGGAGTTCTCATGATACGCAGTATTTT.

This chain joins TRBV15 and TRBJ2-1; 9 bases match TRBD2. The CDR3 length is 13 residues. The germline V gene has CDR1 LNHNV and CDR2 YYDKDF (reference sequence). J gave up 13 bases and V 1 base, and 5 bases lay outside the gene matches. The CDR3 DNA sequence: TGTGCCACCAGCAGAGTACCTAGCGGGGACCAGTTCTTC. It yields the protein CATSRVPSGDQFF.

Comments on this clone: This specimen includes other DNA sequences encoding the same CDR3. This rearrangement joins TRBV18 to TRBJ1-4, with a possible D match to TRBD1 (5 bases). Germline V CDR1 and CDR2: KGHSH, LQKENI. The CDR3 covers 14 residues. V lost 2 bases and J lost 7, with 11 bases in between. The CDR3 nucleotides are TGTGCCAGCTCACCAGGGCAGGGCCCTGAAAAACTGTTTTTT. This codes for CASSPGQGPEKLFF.

V usage is TRBV12-5 and J usage is TRBJ2-2; D ambiguous. Germline assignment: CDR1 LGHNT and CDR2 FRNRAP. The CDR3 runs 13 residues. Trimming stripped 6 bases from V and 6 bases from J, with 11 bases between. CDR3: CASGPNLAGELFF. CDR3 nucleotide sequence: TGTGCTAGTGGCCCTAACCTGGCCGGGGAGCTGTTTTTT.

The gene calls are TRBV30 and TRBJ2-2; the D is unclear. V lost 0 bases, J lost 7 bases, and 9 bases lay in between. Germline V gene sequence: CDR1 GTSNPN, CDR2 SVGIG (reference sequence). The CDR3 runs to 13 residues. CDR3 nucleotides: TGTGCCTGGAGTGTAGGGTACGACGGGGAGCTGTTTTTT. This encodes CAWSVGYDGELFF.

The chain links TRBV19 to TRBJ2-1; TRBD1 matches 7 bases. The V segment lost 7 bases and the J segment 3 bases; nucleotides outside the gene matches: 12. The CDR3 covers 16 residues. Germline V lookup: CDR1 LNHDA, CDR2 SQIVND (reference sequence). CDR3 DNA: TGTGCCAGTAAATTTCCAGGGGGTCAGCTCTACAATGAGCAGTTCTTC. This gives the protein CASKFPGGQLYNEQFF.

Here the CDR3 DNA reads TGTGCCAGTGTTCAGGGGGCTAGCAATCAGCCCCAGCATTTT. Its translation: CASVQGASNQPQHF. This sequence joins TRBV19 and TRBJ1-5; TRBD1 agrees at 8 bases. CDR1 and CDR2 from the germline V gene are LNHDA and SQIVND (reference sequence). The CDR3 is made up of 14 amino acids. V gave up 8 bases and J gave up 0 bases; unmatched junction bases: 3.

The chain employs TRBV19 and TRBJ1-1; D gene unclear. The CDR3 contains 14 residues. Germline assignment: CDR1 LNHDA and CDR2 SQIVND (reference sequence). V lost 1 base and J lost 1, with 7 bases in between. CDR3 DNA sequence: TGTGCCAGTAGTATAGTCCGGGAGAACACTGAAGCTTTCTTT. As protein: CASSIVRENTEAFF.

This chain uses TRBV4-2 with TRBJ2-7; maybe TRBD2 (5 bases). The length of the CDR3 is 16 residues. The V end lost 0 bases, the J end lost 3 bases, and 15 bases lay between the germline ends. Germline assignment: CDR1 LGHNA and CDR2 YNFKEQ. DNA of the CDR3: TGTGCCAGCAGCCAAGATCGCGCTAGCCCTCACTACGAGCAGTACTTC. This sequence encodes CASSQDRASPHYEQYF.

The chain recombines TRBV11-2 with TRBJ2-1, with 10 nucleotides matching TRBD2. The V segment lost 3 bases and the J segment 7 bases; nucleotides outside the gene matches: 6. Germline V lookup: CDR1 SGHAT, CDR2 FQNNGV. This CDR3 has 15 residues. CDR3 region: CASSFTSGTSNEQFF. CDR3 nucleotide sequence: TGTGCCAGCAGCTTTACTAGCGGGACAAGTAATGAGCAGTTCTTC.

This chain links TRBV5-1 with TRBJ2-7, with 11 bases that match TRBD2. Looked up from germline, CDR1 is SGHRS and CDR2 is YFSETQ. The CDR3 length is 16 residues. After removal of 0 bases from V and 2 bases from J, the junction contained 4 bases not matched to a gene. CDR3 sequence reads: CASSLAGTSGPYEQYF. The CDR3 nucleotides are TGCGCCAGCAGCTTGGCCGGGACTAGCGGACCCTACGAGCAGTACTTC.

The CDR3: CASSSGLAVDNEQFF. Written as DNA, the CDR3 is TGTGCCAGCAGTTCCGGACTAGCGGTTGACAATGAGCAGTTCTTC. The gene calls are TRBV6-6 and TRBJ2-1; 10 bases are a match to TRBD2. This CDR3 has 15 amino acids. Trimming at V came to 4 bases and at J to 5 bases, leaving 5 bases not matched to a gene. Germline V gene lookup returns CDR1 MNHNY and CDR2 SVGAGI (reference sequence).

The chain links TRBV7-2 to TRBJ2-2, with D perhaps given as TRBD1 or TRBD2 (5 bases each). CDR1 and CDR2 (germline): SGHTA, FQGNSA. V gave up 3 bases and J gave up 2 bases, with 13 bases separating them. The CDR3 has 16 amino acids. In DNA, the CDR3 is TGTGCCAGCAGCTTTAACCGGGACCCCAACACCGGGGAGCTGTTTTTT. Its protein is CASSFNRDPNTGELFF.

The rearrangement links TRBV2 to TRBJ2-5; no clear D gene. Trimming pared 6 bases from V and 4 bases from J, leaving 12 bases between. The CDR3 has 13 amino acids. Germline-derived CDR1 and CDR2 are SNHLY and FYNNEI. The CDR3 here is CASRSTNLETQYF. The CDR3 region has the DNA TGTGCCAGCAGATCGACAAATCTAGAGACCCAGTACTTC.

The chain joins TRBV3-1 (or the pseudogene TRBV3-2) to TRBJ2-1, with D perhaps being TRBD1 or TRBD2 (6 bases each). CDR1 LGHDT and CDR2 YNNKEL come from the germline V gene (reference sequence). This CDR3 comprises 16 residues. Trimming cost V 1 base and J 6 bases, with 16 bases left between them. The CDR3 nucleotides are TGTGCCAGCAGCCAAGGGTCCCTGAGGGGGGTCAATGAGCAGTTCTTC. Translated, it gives CASSQGSLRGVNEQFF.

There are a few counts of this clone. V and J are TRBV7-9 and TRBJ1-1; 7 bases agree with TRBD1. The CDR3 extends over 14 amino acids. Germline loops: CDR1 SEHNR, CDR2 FQNEAQ (reference sequence). J gave up 3 bases and V 1 base, and 2 bases lay outside the gene matches. The CDR3 DNA is TGTGCCAGCAGCTTAGGACAGGGCCACACTGAAGCTTTCTTT. Translated: CASSLGQGHTEAFF.

This clone appeared a few times. The genes are TRBV27 and TRBJ1-1, with D unresolved. Trimming pared 5 bases from V and 2 bases from J, leaving 9 bases between. From germline, CDR1 is MNHEY and CDR2 SMNVEV (reference sequence). The CDR3 is made up of 13 amino acids. In DNA, the CDR3 is TGTGCCAGCAGTCCCTTTGGTAACACTGAAGCTTTCTTT. Encoded protein: CASSPFGNTEAFF.

This clone was found once. V is TRBV4-1 and J is TRBJ2-3; TRBD2 agrees at 8 bases. With 1 base clipped from V and 1 base from J, the junction kept 7 bases outside the gene matches. The CDR3 covers 17 residues. Looked up from germline, CDR1 is MGHRA and CDR2 is YSYEKL. In DNA form, the CDR3 reads TGCGCCAGCAGCCAAGCTCGAGCGGGAGTCGGCACAGATACGCAGTATTTT. Protein product: CASSQARAGVGTDTQYF.

The V gene is TRBV7-2, the J gene TRBJ2-2, with D possibly being TRBD2 (6 bases). This CDR3 has 16 residues. Germline V gene lookup returns CDR1 SGHTA and CDR2 FQGNSA. The germline V and J ends were trimmed by 5 bases and 5 bases, with 18 bases remaining between them. CDR3: CASSLTPGRPTGELFF. CDR3 nucleotide sequence: TGTGCCAGCAGCCTTACACCAGGGAGGCCGACCGGGGAGCTGTTTTTT.

This clone has only a few counts. This chain links TRBV7-3 with TRBJ1-3; no clear D. Germline-derived CDR1 and CDR2 are SGHTA and FQGTGA. Trimming removed 1 base at V and 0 bases at J, with 1 base between. The CDR3 is 13 amino acids. The CDR3 sequence is CASSLNSGNTIYF. CDR3 sequence (DNA): TGTGCCAGCAGCTTAAACTCTGGAAACACCATATATTTT. Using reference TRBV7-3 and TRBJ1-3 for the parts outside the CDR3, the full variable domain is GAGVSQTPSNKVTEKGKYVELRCDPISGHTALYWYRQSLGQGPEFLIYFQGTGAADDSGLPNDRFFAVRPEGSVSTLKIQRTERGDSAVYLCASSLNSGNTIYFGEGSWLTVV.

CDR3: CASSPGGLYSNQPQHF. CDR3 coding DNA: TGCGCCAGCAGCCCTGGAGGGTTGTATAGCAATCAGCCCCAGCATTTT. V is TRBV5-1 and J is TRBJ1-5; D is unclear. Germline CDR1 SGHRS, CDR2 YFSETQ. The V end lost 4 bases, the J end lost 0 bases, and 14 bases lay between the germline ends. The CDR3 sequence is 16 residues long.

This rearrangement joins TRBV21-1 to TRBJ2-1; the tabulated D call, TRBD1, remains unverified against the DNA. TRBV21-1 is designated a pseudogene. The CDR3 length is 19 residues. CDR3 loop: CASSKRDPIVEDSYNEQFF. The CDR3 DNA reads as TGTGCCAGCAGCAAAAGGGATCCGATAGTCGAGGACAGTTACAATGAGCAGTTCTTC.

The gene calls are TRBV14 and TRBJ2-2; a possible D gene is TRBD1 (5 bases). Trimming took off 0 bases at V and 2 bases at J, with 10 bases between the two ends. Germline assignment: CDR1 SGHDN and CDR2 FVKESK. CDR3 length: 16 residues. The CDR3 coding sequence is TGTGCCAGCAGCCAAGAGGGCAGGGCAAACACCGGGGAGCTGTTTTTT. This gives the protein CASSQEGRANTGELFF.

V gene TRBV2 combines with J gene TRBJ2-7; D remains unclear. The CDR3 is 13 residues long. The germline V gene encodes CDR1 SNHLY and CDR2 FYNNEI. Trimming shortened V by 6 bases and J by 3 bases, and 12 bases separated the two germline ends. The CDR3 region is CASRPDGVYEQYF. CDR3 DNA: TGTGCCAGCAGACCTGATGGGGTCTACGAGCAGTACTTC.

The V call is TRBV6-6, the J call TRBJ1-5; D call uncertain. The CDR3 contains 14 residues. Germline loops: CDR1 MNHNY, CDR2 SVGAGI (reference sequence). V was clipped by 0 bases and J by 1 base, with 4 bases between them. The CDR3 region is CASSYSGSNQPQHF. CDR3 bases: TGTGCCAGCAGTTACTCGGGCAGCAATCAGCCCCAGCATTTT.

This clone showed up just a few times. This rearrangement joins TRBV19 to TRBJ1-2; D may be TRBD1 (5 bases). Trimming pared 7 bases from V and 3 bases from J, leaving 18 bases between. From germline, CDR1 is LNHDA and CDR2 SQIVND (reference sequence). The CDR3 sequence is 15 residues long. The CDR3 nucleotides read TGTGCCAGTACCCCAAGGGCAGGGACCCACTATGGCTACACCTTC. Amino acids: CASTPRAGTHYGYTF.

The chain couples TRBV4-2 to TRBJ2-5; D is uncertain. Trimming removed 4 bases at V and 9 bases at J, with 21 bases between. CDR3 length: 15 residues. CDR1 and CDR2 (germline): LGHNA, YNFKEQ. The CDR3 reads CASSPSVSSPWPQYF. The CDR3 DNA reads as TGTGCCAGCAGCCCCTCAGTGAGCTCTCCGTGGCCCCAGTACTTC.

The chain employs TRBV6-1 and TRBJ1-3, with D hard to call. Trimming removed 1 base at V and 0 bases at J, with 7 bases between. Germline V gene data show CDR1 as MNHNS and CDR2 as SASEGT. This CDR3 has 15 amino acids. CDR3 DNA: TGTGCCAGCAGTGAAGATGTTCGCTCTGGAAACACCATATATTTT. Protein product: CASSEDVRSGNTIYF.